This T cell receptor (beta chain) was sequenced for a study of T cells expressing NK-cell markers. Study-wide background: Seven of eight sequenced donors tested HCMV-seropositive; one tested seronegative. Findings and caveats of the study: Among CD8+ T cells from six donors, dominant NKG2C+ clonotypes accounted for roughly 1.0-7.0%. Whether expanded NKG2C+ T cell clones recognized HCMV stayed uncertain.

The authors made TCR beta cDNA libraries by 5'RACE template switching. This switching added a universal primer site and UMIs. Reprocessing the 5' RACE reads, TCRdb reports a single entry for every CDR3 protein and omits DNA. The table lists 200,000 to 300,000 distinct CDR3 sequences. This CDR3 region has 16 residues. Concerning this clonotype itself: The antigen remains unidentified.

Input material: blood T cells: a sorted CD56 or NKG2C T cell subset, CD4+ or CD8+ T cells, or bulk PBMC T cells (not recorded which). The clonotype comes from a man aged 18-30 years in good health. V and J are TRBV12-3 or TRBV12-4 and TRBJ2-7; checking the TCRdb D call of TRBD1 is not possible without DNA. CDR3 region: CASSLSSQGFSYEQYF.